Sequencing of this T cell receptor (beta chain) was carried out in a study of blood T cell repertoires in COVID-19 (dated by TCRdb to the early 2020s). A note on the overall study: The collaborator samples originated in the United States, Italy and Spain and spanned the acute and convalescent phases of COVID-19. The prospective study material was composed of cDNA or gDNA derived from T cells, B-cell-depleted T cells, or PBMCs. Deeply sampled blood TCRbeta repertoires from subjects exposed to, actively infected with, or recovered from COVID-19 were included in the dataset. A freely available public database, intended as a resource for researchers studying the immune response to SARS-CoV-2, is where the repertoires were released. Samples were obtained from the ongoing ImmuneRACE study (first 160 participants) and from some 1,200 subjects provided by 6 global collaborators. Nearly every sample came with metadata listing a de-identified subject ID, COVID-19 status, age in years and sex. HLA class I and class II types, where available, came from metadata supplied by the sample provider rather than from assay-based typing.

One collaborating source in Seattle enrolled patients during active infection and followed them longitudinally through the course of disease. Collaborating institutions collected whole blood in K2EDTA tubes following their own protocols. For TCRbeta analysis, collaborator samples were shipped as frozen whole blood, as isolated PBMCs, or as DNA extracted from either sample type. At the junction V is shortened by 3 bases and J by 1 base, with 16 bases in between. Reading the germline V gene gives CDR1 MGHDK and CDR2 SYGVNS. The CDR3 has 17 amino acids, counting the end cysteine and phenylalanine. The entry retains the CDR3 DNA only, 51 bases that are in frame from base 1. TCRbeta CDR3 regions were amplified from genomic DNA using the immunoSEQ Assay, a bias-controlled multiplex PCR. The authors' pipeline ran thus. Within the assay, amplification of reference gene primers was used to estimate how many nucleated cells each sample contained. Sequence reads were collapsed and filtered to measure the absolute abundance of every unique TCRbeta CDR3 rearrangement. For each sample, productive Simpson clonality was calculated as the square root of Simpson's diversity index over productive rearrangements. In its TCRdb copy, this immuneACCESS table keeps in-frame sequences only and misses some clones. Where compared with another copy, unresolved V genes explain less than half of these, and the others have no known cause. That table gives V, J and clone size, and the DNA gave D and trimming. This sample lists about 140,000 clones; about 85% were detected once. The biggest ten clones account for under 3% of the sample.

The study at large found these results: How much clinical and demographic metadata was included differed by source and by participant, and the metadata was provided uncurated.

This clone came up a few times. Its antigen remains undetermined. Nothing much larger sits one base from this clone, and base qualities are not available. The sample comprised peripheral blood. This chain joins TRBV25-1 to TRBJ2-1; the D gene is perhaps TRBD2, on 5 matching bases. This TCR came from a human donor with COVID-19, enrolled during active disease. The donor label of this sample is uncertain. The DNA is as follows: TGTGCCAGCAGTGAGGGATTTGGGTCGGGATCCTACAATGAGCAGTTCTTC. Its protein product is CASSEGFGSGSYNEQFF. The entire variable domain, with the stretches around the CDR3 drawn from the reference TRBV25-1 and TRBJ2-1 proteins, is EADIYQTPRYLVIGTGKKITLECSQTMGHDKMYWYQQDPGMELHLIHYSYGVNSTEKGDLSSESTVSRIRTEHFPLTLESARPSHTSQYLCASSEGFGSGSYNEQFFGPGTRLTVL.